This TCR beta chain was obtained from a study of cytomegalovirus exposure and HLA in healthy donors. Study-wide points: Some V segments (TRBV6-2 and TRBV6-3 among them) were excluded as indistinguishable.

Trimming pared 4 bases from V and 1 base from J, leaving 14 bases between. The CDR3 is made up of 16 amino acids. The germline gives CDR1 SEHNR, CDR2 FQNEAQ (reference sequence). Primers: 60 Vbeta forward and 13 Jbeta reverse. The table came from immunoSEQ multiplex PCR; TCRdb's copy has only in-frame clones and leaves some out. This sample yields 95,000 to 150,000 clones, of which 66% are seen a single time; 1.5% belongs to the top ten. On this clone: Its specificity is unknown.

The V call is TRBV7-9, the J call TRBJ1-5; D uncertain. The origin of this receptor is a man aged 18-30 years in good health and CMV-seronegative. Source material: PBMCs. CDR3 in amino acids: CASSSRSRGSNQPQHF. CDR3 DNA: TGTGCCAGCAGCTCCCGTAGCCGAGGGAGCAATCAGCCCCAGCATTTT.